There are a few counts of the clone carrying this TCR beta chain. Its antigen is not identified. The CDR3 sequence is 14 residues long. Germline V gene data show CDR1 as DFQATT and CDR2 as SNEGSKA (reference sequence). Trimming pared 6 bases from V and 2 bases from J, leaving 17 bases between. It was with a sample-barcoded 5' primer and a J-beta primer mix that a second PCR of roughly 6 to 11 cycles was run. TCRdb passed the 5' RACE reads through MiXCR, listing each CDR3 protein once. The sample records about 1.5 million distinct CDR3 sequences, approximately 43% being singletons. The data derive from a study of blood T cells in healthy people across ages. Study-wide results and limits: Per million T cells, TCR beta diversity dropped roughly linearly as age increased.

V gene TRBV20-1 combines with J gene TRBJ2-7; no definite D call. The TCR was taken from a woman under 30 in good health. The sequencing input was blood. The CDR3 region is CSAITVANTYEQYF. In DNA form, the CDR3 reads TGCAGTGCCATTACTGTGGCAAATACCTACGAGCAGTACTTC.